This TCR beta chain was captured in a study of Ad26.COV2.S vaccination and SARS-CoV-2 variants. Sequencing was performed with immunoSEQ multiplex PCR; in TCRdb, only in-frame clones are kept and a portion is missing. The data show about 410,000 clones, 70% to 90% seen once. The treatment was: about 20 received Ad26.COV2.S at low or high dose, single or two shots; about 5 received placebo; per-sample allocation not given. Vaccine and placebo recipients were sampled on day 63 after the first injection. The germline gives CDR1 SGHDT, CDR2 YYEEEE. V was cut by 0 bases and J by 4 bases, with 14 bases left in between. The CDR3 length is 15 residues.

The sequencing used peripheral blood, collected in a trial of Ad26.COV2.S vaccine versus placebo. This TCR derives from a person between 18 and 65 years old who received the Ad26.COV2.S COVID-19 vaccine or a placebo. V and J are TRBV5-6 and TRBJ2-7, with TRBD1 as a possible D gene (6 bases). In DNA, the CDR3 is TGTGCCAGCAGCTTGGGACAGGTCCTTCTATACGAGCAGTACTTC. It translates to CASSLGQVLLYEQYF.